This T cell receptor beta chain was sequenced for a study of Ad26.COV2.S vaccination and SARS-CoV-2 variants. Comments on this clone: No antigen is known for it.

TCRdb keeps only in-frame clones here, not all; method: immunoSEQ multiplex PCR. The repertoire holds about 370,000 clones, with around nine tenths as singletons. The V gene lost 3 bases and the J gene lost 5 bases, with 10 bases spanning the gap. Germline-derived CDR1 and CDR2 are SGHAT and FQNNGV. This CDR3 is built from 14 residues. Regarding the study as a whole: Greater spike-specific TCR breadth was seen in vaccine recipients than in placebo recipients.

Described treatment: around 19 received Ad26.COV2.S at low or high dose, single or two shots; a few received placebo; per-sample allocation not given. At day 63 after the first vaccine or placebo injection, samples were drawn. The material was peripheral blood, obtained in a trial of Ad26.COV2.S vaccine versus placebo. The chain has TRBV11-2 and TRBJ1-4; a weak D match, TRBD1 (5 bases). This TCR was recovered from a person aged 18-65 years who received the Ad26.COV2.S COVID-19 vaccine or a placebo. The CDR3 reads CASSFTGSNEKLFF. DNA for the CDR3: TGTGCCAGCAGCTTTACAGGTTCAAATGAAAAACTGTTTTTT.